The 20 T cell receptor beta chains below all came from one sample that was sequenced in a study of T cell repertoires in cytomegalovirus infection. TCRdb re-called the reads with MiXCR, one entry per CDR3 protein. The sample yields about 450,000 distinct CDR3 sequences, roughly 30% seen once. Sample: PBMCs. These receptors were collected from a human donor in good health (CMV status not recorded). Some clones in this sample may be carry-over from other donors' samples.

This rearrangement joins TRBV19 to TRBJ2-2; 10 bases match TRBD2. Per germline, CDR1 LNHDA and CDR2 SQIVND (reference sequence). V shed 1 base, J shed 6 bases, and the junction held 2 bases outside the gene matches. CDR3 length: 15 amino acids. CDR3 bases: TGTGCCAGTAGTATAGTACTAGCGGGGCCCGGGGAGCTGTTTTTT. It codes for CASSIVLAGPGELFF.

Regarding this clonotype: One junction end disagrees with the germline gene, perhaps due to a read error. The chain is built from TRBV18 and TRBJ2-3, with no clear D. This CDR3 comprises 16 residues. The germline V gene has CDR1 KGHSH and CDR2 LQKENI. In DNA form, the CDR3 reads TGTGCCAGCGCAACGATGGGTAGCCGGGCAACAGATACGCATTATTTT. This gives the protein CASATMGSRATDTHYF.

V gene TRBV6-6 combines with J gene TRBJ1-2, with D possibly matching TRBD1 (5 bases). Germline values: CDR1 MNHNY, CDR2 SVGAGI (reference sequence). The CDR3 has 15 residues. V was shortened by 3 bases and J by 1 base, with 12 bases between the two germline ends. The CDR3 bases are TGTGCCAGCAGTTATTCGAGGGGTTTTAACTATGGCTACACCTTC. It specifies CASSYSRGFNYGYTF.

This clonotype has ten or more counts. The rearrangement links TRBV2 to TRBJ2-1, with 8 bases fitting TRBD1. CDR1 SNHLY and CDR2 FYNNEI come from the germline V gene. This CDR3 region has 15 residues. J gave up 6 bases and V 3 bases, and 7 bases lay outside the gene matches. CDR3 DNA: TGTGCCAGCAGTGATTGGGCAGGGGGCTTCAATGAGCAGTTCTTC. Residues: CASSDWAGGFNEQFF.

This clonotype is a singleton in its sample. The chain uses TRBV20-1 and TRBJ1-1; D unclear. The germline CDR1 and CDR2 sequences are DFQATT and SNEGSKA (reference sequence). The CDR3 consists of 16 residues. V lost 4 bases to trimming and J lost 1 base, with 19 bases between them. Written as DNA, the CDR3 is TGCAGTGCTATTCCCGGGCCAGCTGGCCAGAACACTGAAGCTTTCTTT. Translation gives CSAIPGPAGQNTEAFF.

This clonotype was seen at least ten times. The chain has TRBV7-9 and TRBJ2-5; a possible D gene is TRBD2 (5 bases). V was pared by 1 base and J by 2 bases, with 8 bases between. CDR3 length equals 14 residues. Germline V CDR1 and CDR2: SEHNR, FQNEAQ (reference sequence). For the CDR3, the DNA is TGTGCCAGCAGCTTAGGGGGAGCTCAAGAGACCCAGTACTTC. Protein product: CASSLGGAQETQYF.

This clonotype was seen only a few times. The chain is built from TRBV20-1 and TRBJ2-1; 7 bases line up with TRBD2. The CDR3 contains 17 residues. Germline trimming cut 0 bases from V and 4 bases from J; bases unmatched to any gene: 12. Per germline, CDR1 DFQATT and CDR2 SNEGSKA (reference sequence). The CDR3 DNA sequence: TGCAGTGCTAGAGATGAGGTCTGGGGGGGGGATTACAATGAGCAGTTCTTC. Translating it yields CSARDEVWGGDYNEQFF.

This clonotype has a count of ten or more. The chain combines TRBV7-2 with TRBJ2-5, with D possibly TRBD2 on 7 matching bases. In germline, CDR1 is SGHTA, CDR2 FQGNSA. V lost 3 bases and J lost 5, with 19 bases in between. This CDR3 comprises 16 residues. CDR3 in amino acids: CASSFGQIVGGETQYF. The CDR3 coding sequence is TGTGCCAGCAGCTTCGGACAGATTGTGGGGGGGGAGACCCAGTACTTC.

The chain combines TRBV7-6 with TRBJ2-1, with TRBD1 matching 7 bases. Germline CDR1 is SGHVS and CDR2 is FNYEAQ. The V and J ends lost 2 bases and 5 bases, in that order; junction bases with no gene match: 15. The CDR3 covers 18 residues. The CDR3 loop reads CASSLRTPGQQTNNEQFF. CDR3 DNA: TGTGCCAGCAGCTTAAGGACCCCGGGACAGCAAACGAACAATGAGCAGTTCTTC.

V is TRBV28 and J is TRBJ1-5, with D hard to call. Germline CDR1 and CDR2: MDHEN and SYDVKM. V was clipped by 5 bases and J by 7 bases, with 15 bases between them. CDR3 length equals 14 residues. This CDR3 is CASSTLGGPQPQHF. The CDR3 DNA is TGTGCCAGCAGTACCCTGGGAGGACCCCAGCCCCAGCATTTT.

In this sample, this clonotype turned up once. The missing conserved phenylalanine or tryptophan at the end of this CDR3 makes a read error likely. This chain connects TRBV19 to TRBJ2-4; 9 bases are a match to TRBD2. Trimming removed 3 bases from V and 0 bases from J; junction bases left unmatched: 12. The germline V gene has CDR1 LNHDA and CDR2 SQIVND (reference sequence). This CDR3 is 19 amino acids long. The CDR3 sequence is CASSIGRGGESLAKNIQYL. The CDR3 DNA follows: TGTGCCAGTAGTATCGGGCGGGGGGGTGAATCGCTAGCCAAAAACATTCAGTACTTA.

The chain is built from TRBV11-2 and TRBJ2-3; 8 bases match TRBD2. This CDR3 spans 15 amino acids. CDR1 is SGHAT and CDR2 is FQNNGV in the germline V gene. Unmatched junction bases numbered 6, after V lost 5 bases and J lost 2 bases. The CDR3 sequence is CASSMGSGVTDTQYF. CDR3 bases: TGTGCCAGCAGCATGGGTAGCGGGGTCACAGATACGCAGTATTTT. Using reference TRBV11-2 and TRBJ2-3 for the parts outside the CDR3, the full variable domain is EAGVAQSPRYKIIEKRQSVAFWCNPISGHATLYWYQQILGQGPKLLIQFQNNGVVDDSQLPKDRFSAERLKGVDSTLKIQPAKLEDSAVYLCASSMGSGVTDTQYFGPGTRLTVL.

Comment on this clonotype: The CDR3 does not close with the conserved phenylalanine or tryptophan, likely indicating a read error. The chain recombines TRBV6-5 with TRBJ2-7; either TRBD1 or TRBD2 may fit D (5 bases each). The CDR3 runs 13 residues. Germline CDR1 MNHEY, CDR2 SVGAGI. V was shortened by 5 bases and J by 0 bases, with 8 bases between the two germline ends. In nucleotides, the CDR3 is TGTGCCAGCAGTCGGGGCCTCTCCTACGAGCAGTACTTA. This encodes CASSRGLSYEQYL.

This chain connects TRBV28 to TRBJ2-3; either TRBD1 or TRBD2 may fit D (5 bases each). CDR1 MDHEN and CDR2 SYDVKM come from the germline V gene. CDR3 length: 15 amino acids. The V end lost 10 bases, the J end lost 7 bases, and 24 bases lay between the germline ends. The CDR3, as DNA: TGTGCCACCCAGAGGGGCATACTGAAAAGAAATACGCAGTATTTT. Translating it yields CATQRGILKRNTQYF.

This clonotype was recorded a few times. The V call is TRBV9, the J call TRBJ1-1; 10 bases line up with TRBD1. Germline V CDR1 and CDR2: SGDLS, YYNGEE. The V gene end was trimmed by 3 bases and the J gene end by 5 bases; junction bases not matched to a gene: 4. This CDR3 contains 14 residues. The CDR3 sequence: CASSATGGRTEAFF. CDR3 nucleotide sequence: TGTGCCAGCAGCGCGACAGGGGGCAGAACTGAAGCTTTCTTT.

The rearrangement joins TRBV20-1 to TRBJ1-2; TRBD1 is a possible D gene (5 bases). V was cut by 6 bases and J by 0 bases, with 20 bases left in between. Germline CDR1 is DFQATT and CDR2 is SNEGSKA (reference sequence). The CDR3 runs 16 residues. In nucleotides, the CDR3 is TGCAGTGCGCCGAGGGCGCAGGAGGGGTCTAACTATGGCTACACCTTC. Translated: CSAPRAQEGSNYGYTF.

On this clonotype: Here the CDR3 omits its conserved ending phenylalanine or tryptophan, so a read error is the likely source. The CDR3 nucleotides read TGTGCCAGCAGTTCCGGCCGGGACTGCTCCTACAATGAGCAGTTCTTA. This gives the protein CASSSGRDCSYNEQFL. The chain carries TRBV6-2 or TRBV6-3 and TRBJ2-1, with a tentative D call TRBD2 (6 bases). The germline CDR1 and CDR2 sequences are MNHEY and SVGEGT. V was pared by 4 bases and J by 0 bases, with 13 bases between. This CDR3 has 16 amino acids.

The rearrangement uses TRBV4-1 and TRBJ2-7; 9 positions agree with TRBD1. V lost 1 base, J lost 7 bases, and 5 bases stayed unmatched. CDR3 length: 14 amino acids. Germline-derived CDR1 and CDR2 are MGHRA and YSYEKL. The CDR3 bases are TGCGCCAGCAGCCAAGTGGGACAGGGACCAGAGCAGTACTTC. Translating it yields CASSQVGQGPEQYF.

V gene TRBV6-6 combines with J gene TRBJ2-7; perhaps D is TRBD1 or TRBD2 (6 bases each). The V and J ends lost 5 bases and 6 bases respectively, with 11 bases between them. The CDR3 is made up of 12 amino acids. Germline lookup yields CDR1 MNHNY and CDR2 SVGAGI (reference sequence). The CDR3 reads CASSVGGREQYF. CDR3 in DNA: TGTGCCAGCAGTGTCGGGGGCCGCGAGCAGTACTTC.

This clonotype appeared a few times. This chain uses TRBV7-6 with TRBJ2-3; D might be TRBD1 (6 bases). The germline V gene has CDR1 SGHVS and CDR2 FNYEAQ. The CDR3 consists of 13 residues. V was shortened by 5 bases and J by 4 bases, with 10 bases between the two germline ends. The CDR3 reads CASSLRTADTQYF. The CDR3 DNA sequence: TGTGCCAGCAGCCTCCGGACAGCAGATACGCAGTATTTT.